Each of the 17 T cell receptor beta chains below was sequenced from the same sample in a study of response to subunit inactivated influenza vaccine. TCRdb re-derived calls from the RT-PCR reads in MiXCR, one entry per CDR3 protein. The table includes some 540,000 distinct CDR3 sequences, under 30% detected once. The sample also formed part of further work on T cells expressing NK-cell markers. That work contributes: Beta-chain TCR cDNA was generated via 5'RACE template switching with UMIs.

This specimen consisted of CD4+ T cells sorted from PBMCs, obtained roughly 12 days after vaccination. The receptors shown here come from a man aged 50 to 59 who received an inactivated influenza vaccine.

The rearrangement uses TRBV15 and TRBJ1-2; the match to TRBD1 covers 7 bases. The CDR3 length is 14 residues. Germline assignment: CDR1 LNHNV and CDR2 YYDKDF (reference sequence). The J segment lost 5 bases and the V segment lost 3 bases, leaving 6 bases of the junction unmatched. For the CDR3, the DNA is TGTGCCACCAGCAGGGGGGACAGCTCGTATGGCTACACCTTC. As protein: CATSRGDSSYGYTF.

V usage is TRBV18 and J usage is TRBJ2-1, with TRBD2 identical over 9 bases. V lost 0 bases and J lost 0; bases outside the gene matches: 3. The CDR3 is made up of 17 amino acids. Germline V gene lookup returns CDR1 KGHSH and CDR2 LQKENI. The CDR3 spells CASSPPTSGSSYNEQFF. The CDR3 nucleotides are TGTGCCAGCTCACCACCGACTAGCGGCAGCTCCTACAATGAGCAGTTCTTC.

This clonotype was counted a few times. This rearrangement joins TRBV18 to TRBJ2-7; D may be TRBD2 (5 bases). The CDR3 sequence is 17 residues long. Trimming removed 0 bases from V and 0 bases from J, with 15 bases in between. The germline gives CDR1 KGHSH, CDR2 LQKENI. CDR3 nucleotide sequence: TGTGCCAGCTCACCACCGGTCGGAGGCCCTAGCTCCTACGAGCAGTACTTC. It encodes CASSPPVGGPSSYEQYF. Based on the CDR3 plus reference TRBV18 and TRBJ2-7, the full variable domain is NAGVMQNPRHLVRRRGQEARLRCSPMKGHSHVYWYRQLPEEGLKFMVYLQKENIIDESGMPKERFSAEFPKEGPSILRIQQVVRGDSAAYFCASSPPVGGPSSYEQYFGPGTRLTVT.

The genes are TRBV20-1 and TRBJ2-7; D not certain. This CDR3 contains 14 residues. Germline V lookup: CDR1 DFQATT, CDR2 SNEGSKA (reference sequence). V was pared by 4 bases and J by 5 bases, with 18 bases between. CDR3 protein: CSAISPAQVDEQYF. For the CDR3, the DNA is TGCAGTGCTATCAGTCCCGCGCAGGTCGACGAGCAGTACTTC.

The V gene is TRBV4-1, the J gene TRBJ2-7; no clear D gene. The CDR3 consists of 15 residues. CDR1 and CDR2 (germline): MGHRA, YSYEKL. The V and J ends lost 3 bases and 5 bases respectively, with 17 bases between them. The CDR3 spells CASSQYKVELNEQYF. The CDR3 DNA is TGCGCCAGCAGCCAGTACAAGGTGGAGTTGAACGAGCAGTACTTC.

This clonotype was counted only a few times. This chain connects TRBV11-2 to TRBJ2-1, with 16 positions matching TRBD2. After removal of 5 bases from V and 7 bases from J, the junction contained 8 bases not matched to a gene. The CDR3 totals 17 residues. The V gene's germline CDR1 is SGHAT and CDR2 FQNNGV. The CDR3: CASSKGLAGGPLNEQFF. DNA for the CDR3: TGTGCCAGCAGCAAGGGACTAGCGGGGGGGCCGTTGAATGAGCAGTTCTTC. The complete variable domain, with remaining parts taken from reference TRBV11-2 and TRBJ2-1, reads EAGVAQSPRYKIIEKRQSVAFWCNPISGHATLYWYQQILGQGPKLLIQFQNNGVVDDSQLPKDRFSAERLKGVDSTLKIQPAKLEDSAVYLCASSKGLAGGPLNEQFFGPGTRLTVL.

The chain couples TRBV28 to TRBJ2-6; D is perhaps TRBD2 (5 bases). Germline CDR1 MDHEN, CDR2 SYDVKM. Trimming removed 3 bases at V and 0 bases at J, with 12 bases between. CDR3 length: 17 residues. CDR3 residues: CASSFSSADSGANVLTF. In DNA form, the CDR3 reads TGTGCCAGCAGTTTCAGTAGCGCTGACTCTGGGGCCAACGTCCTGACTTTC.

This clonotype was counted only a few times. The V gene is TRBV24-1, the J gene TRBJ2-6; D unclear. This CDR3 region has 16 residues. Per the germline V gene, CDR1 is KGHDR and CDR2 is SFDVKD. V was pared by 3 bases and J by 0 bases, with 8 bases between. CDR3 sequence: CATSDTHTSGANVLTF. In DNA, the CDR3 is TGTGCCACCAGTGATACTCACACCTCTGGGGCCAACGTCCTGACTTTC.

This clonotype appeared a few times. The DNA for the CDR3 is TGTGCCAGCAGCAGAGGGACAGCCTCTGGAAACACCATATATTTT. It translates to CASSRGTASGNTIYF. The rearrangement links TRBV21-1 to TRBJ1-3; the table calls TRBD1, which could not be checked here. TRBV21-1 is termed a pseudogene. This CDR3 comprises 15 residues.

This chain links TRBV7-9 with TRBJ2-7, with 9 bases aligning to TRBD1. The CDR3 covers 15 residues. The trim removed 2 bases at V and 3 bases at J, leaving 5 bases unmatched. The germline V gene has CDR1 SEHNR and CDR2 FQNEAQ (reference sequence). The CDR3 here is CASSLSGTGFYEQYF. The CDR3 DNA is TGTGCCAGCAGCTTATCCGGGACAGGGTTCTACGAGCAGTACTTC.

There are a few counts of this clonotype. The chain is built from TRBV25-1 and TRBJ2-3, with TRBD2 matching over 7 bases. The germline V gene encodes CDR1 MGHDK and CDR2 SYGVNS. This CDR3 region has 17 residues. Trimming at V came to 3 bases and at J to 4 bases, leaving 13 bases not matched to a gene. The CDR3 region is CASSDIGLGTRADTQYF. CDR3 coding DNA: TGTGCCAGCAGTGACATAGGACTAGGGACCAGGGCAGATACGCAGTATTTT.

The V and J genes are TRBV9 and TRBJ2-7, with D uncertain. The CDR3 totals 9 residues. Germline V gene sequence: CDR1 SGDLS, CDR2 YYNGEE. V dropped 5 bases and J dropped 7 bases, with 4 bases sitting between them. CDR3: CASRGEQYF. CDR3 sequence (DNA): TGTGCCAGCAGAGGTGAGCAGTACTTC.

This clonotype came up once. The chain carries TRBV6-1 and TRBJ2-2; 7 positions match TRBD2. This CDR3 contains 15 residues. Per the germline V gene, CDR1 is MNHNS and CDR2 is SASEGT. The J segment lost 1 base and the V segment lost 6 bases, leaving 5 bases of the junction unmatched. The CDR3 spells CASRLAAKNTGELFF. The CDR3 bases are TGTGCCAGCAGGCTAGCGGCCAAGAACACCGGGGAGCTGTTTTTT.

In its sample, this clonotype was seen a few times. The chain carries TRBV20-1 and TRBJ2-3; 10 bases align to TRBD1. V shed 5 bases and J 7 bases; nucleotides not matched to a gene: 9. Germline CDR1 reads DFQATT; CDR2 reads SNEGSKA (reference sequence). There are 14 residues in the CDR3. CDR3 coding DNA: TGCAGTGCTGACAGGGGGCGGTCGCCAAATACGCAGTATTTT. Translating gives CSADRGRSPNTQYF.

This clonotype was recorded a few times. The rearrangement uses TRBV7-6 and TRBJ2-5; the D gene is possibly TRBD2 (5 bases). V shed 1 base and J shed 3 bases, with 12 bases lying between them. This CDR3 comprises 15 residues. Looked up from germline, CDR1 is SGHVS and CDR2 is FNYEAQ. CDR3 DNA sequence: TGTGCCAGCAGCTTAGACGGGATCCCCGAAGAGACCCAGTACTTC. Translation: CASSLDGIPEETQYF.

In this sample, this clonotype turned up a few times. J is TRBJ2-3 and V is TRBV7-6; D is unclear. Looked up from germline, CDR1 is SGHVS and CDR2 is FNYEAQ. The germline V and J ends were trimmed by 4 bases and 5 bases, with 7 bases remaining between them. The CDR3 is made up of 12 amino acids. CDR3 sequence reads: CASSWALDTQYF. The CDR3 DNA is TGTGCCAGCAGCTGGGCTTTAGATACGCAGTATTTT.

The chain recombines TRBV7-9 with TRBJ1-2; 7 bases align to TRBD1. The germline gives CDR1 SEHNR, CDR2 FQNEAQ (reference sequence). J lost 2 bases, V lost 7 bases, and 7 bases had no gene match. This CDR3 has 14 amino acids. The CDR3, as DNA: TGTGCCAGCATCATAACAGGGGACAACTATGGCTACACCTTC. This encodes CASIITGDNYGYTF. The variable domain in full, completed from reference TRBV7-9 and TRBJ1-2, reads DTGVSQNPRHKITKRGQNVTFRCDPISEHNRLYWYRQTLGQGPEFLTYFQNEAQLEKSRLLSDRFSAERPKGSFSTLEIQRTEQGDSAMYLCASIITGDNYGYTFGSGTRLTVV.